The rows below give T cell receptor beta chains drawn from one sample of a study of OX40 agonist ivuxolimab in advanced cancers. Generated by immunoSEQ multiplex PCR, the TCRdb table keeps only in-frame clones and is missing some. The data hold tens of thousands of clones, with over 70% observed a single time. The sequences come from CD4+ or CD8+ T cells sorted from blood, collected in a trial of the OX40 agonist ivuxolimab. These receptors came from an adult with an advanced solid tumor such as melanoma, head and neck, liver or kidney cancer. The CDR3 runs from the conserved cysteine through the conserved F or W. A D gene is named only where the DNA matches it firmly. Clone size is given for some rows only: seen once, a few or many times, or a class if the clone is expanded.

d_call: NA
clone_size: NA
v_call: TRBV10-1
j_call: TRBJ1-3
cdr3_nt: TGCGCCAGCAGTCCCGACGGTAACTCTGGAAACACCATATATTTT
cdr3_aa: CASSPDGNSGNTIYF

d_call: TRBD1
clone_size: NA
v_call: TRBV2
j_call: TRBJ1-1
cdr3_nt: TGTGCCAGCAGCTCTAGGACAGGTTCGGGTCCTGAAGCTTTCTTT
cdr3_aa: CASSSRTGSGPEAFF

d_call: NA
clone_size: NA
v_call: TRBV7-3
j_call: TRBJ2-1
cdr3_nt: TGTGCCAGCAGCTTGGGCCGGACAGAAGGTAATGAGCAGTTCTTC
cdr3_aa: CASSLGRTEGNEQFF

d_call: NA
clone_size: NA
v_call: TRBV14
j_call: TRBJ2-3
cdr3_nt: TGTGCCAGCAGCCAATGGGGATACAACCCTAGCACAGATACGCAGTATTTT
cdr3_aa: CASSQWGYNPSTDTQYF

d_call: TRBD2
clone_size: NA
v_call: TRBV5-4
j_call: TRBJ2-5
cdr3_nt: TGTGCCAGCAGCTTTGAGGCGGGAGTAGGGGAGACCCAGTACTTC
cdr3_aa: CASSFEAGVGETQYF

d_call: NA
clone_size: NA
v_call: TRBV5-5
j_call: TRBJ2-6
cdr3_nt: TGTGCCAGCAGGAGGAACAGGGGAGGAGGGGCCAACGTCCTGACTTTC
cdr3_aa: CASRRNRGGGANVLTF

d_call: NA
clone_size: NA
v_call: TRBV2
j_call: TRBJ2-3
cdr3_nt: TGTGCCACCAAGCCAACTGGAGATACGCAGTATTTT
cdr3_aa: CATKPTGDTQYF

d_call: NA
clone_size: NA
v_call: TRBV7-3
j_call: TRBJ2-1
cdr3_nt: TGTGCCAGCAGCTTACAGCCAGGCTCCTACAATGAGCAGTTCTTC
cdr3_aa: CASSLQPGSYNEQFF

d_call: NA
clone_size: NA
v_call: TRBV9
j_call: TRBJ1-2
cdr3_nt: TGTGCCAGCAGCGTAGACAGGAGTTTTCCCAACTATGGCTACACCTTC
cdr3_aa: CASSVDRSFPNYGYTF

d_call: TRBD2
clone_size: NA
v_call: TRBV5-1
j_call: TRBJ2-2
cdr3_nt: TGCGCCAGCAGCTTTAGCGGGGGGAACACCGGGGAGCTGTTTTTT
cdr3_aa: CASSFSGGNTGELFF

d_call: TRBD1
clone_size: NA
v_call: TRBV6-4
j_call: TRBJ1-5
cdr3_nt: TGTGCCAGCAGTGAGGGGACAGGGGAAAATCAGCCCCAGCATTTT
cdr3_aa: CASSEGTGENQPQHF

d_call: NA
clone_size: NA
v_call: TRBV5-5
j_call: TRBJ2-3
cdr3_nt: TGTGCCAGCAGGCCAGCGCCAACCAGCACAGATACGCAGTATTTT
cdr3_aa: CASRPAPTSTDTQYF

d_call: NA
clone_size: once
v_call: TRBV7-9
j_call: TRBJ2-7
cdr3_nt: TGTGCCAGCAGCTCCCCACGCGAGGGCGTTAGAGGCGAGCAGTACTTC
cdr3_aa: CASSSPREGVRGEQYF

d_call: NA
clone_size: NA
v_call: TRBV11-3
j_call: TRBJ2-1
cdr3_nt: TGTGCCAGCAGCACCGGCCCGCTACCTTACAATGAGCAGTTCTTC
cdr3_aa: CASSTGPLPYNEQFF

d_call: TRBD1
clone_size: NA
v_call: TRBV5-1
j_call: TRBJ2-7
cdr3_nt: TGCGCCAGCAGCTCGCGGACAGGGGACTTTGAGCAGTACTTC
cdr3_aa: CASSSRTGDFEQYF

d_call: TRBD1
clone_size: NA
v_call: TRBV19
j_call: TRBJ1-5
cdr3_nt: TGTGCCAGTAGTACTATTCAGGGGGTGGATCAGCCCCAGCATTTT
cdr3_aa: CASSTIQGVDQPQHF

d_call: NA
clone_size: few
v_call: TRBV10-3
j_call: TRBJ1-6
cdr3_nt: TGTGCCATCACGGTGAATTTGGGTTCACCCCTCCACTTT
cdr3_aa: CAITVNLGSPLHF

d_call: NA
clone_size: NA
v_call: TRBV28
j_call: TRBJ2-7
cdr3_nt: TGTGCCAGCACCTATACTTCGGTCCCCTACGAGCAGTACTTC
cdr3_aa: CASTYTSVPYEQYF

d_call: NA
clone_size: NA
v_call: TRBV7-8
j_call: TRBJ2-7
cdr3_nt: TGTGCCAGCAGCGTCCAGGGGAGCTCCTACGAGCAGTACTTC
cdr3_aa: CASSVQGSSYEQYF

d_call: TRBD1
clone_size: NA
v_call: TRBV7-9
j_call: TRBJ1-1
cdr3_nt: TGTGCCAGCAGCGAAAAGGGACAGCTGAACACTGAAGCTTTCTTT
cdr3_aa: CASSEKGQLNTEAFF

d_call: NA
clone_size: NA
v_call: TRBV2
j_call: TRBJ1-5
cdr3_nt: TGTGCCAGCAGAACAACAGGGATTCAGCCCCAGCATTTT
cdr3_aa: CASRTTGIQPQHF

d_call: NA
clone_size: few
v_call: TRBV20-1
j_call: TRBJ1-1
cdr3_nt: TGCAGTGCTAGACCCACTGAAGCTTTCTTT
cdr3_aa: CSARPTEAFF

d_call: TRBD2
clone_size: NA
v_call: TRBV7-2
j_call: TRBJ2-3
cdr3_nt: TGTGCCAGCAGCAGACTAGCGGGAGGGCAAGATACGCAGTATTTT
cdr3_aa: CASSRLAGGQDTQYF

d_call: NA
clone_size: NA
v_call: TRBV7-9
j_call: TRBJ2-7
cdr3_nt: TGTGCCAGCAGCTTAGGTCGAGGACAGCATTCCTACGAGCAGTACTTC
cdr3_aa: CASSLGRGQHSYEQYF

d_call: TRBD1
clone_size: NA
v_call: TRBV28
j_call: TRBJ2-6
cdr3_nt: TGTGCCAGCACCCCGGACAGGAACGTCCTGACTTTC
cdr3_aa: CASTPDRNVLTF

d_call: NA
clone_size: NA
v_call: TRBV7-2
j_call: TRBJ2-4
cdr3_nt: TGTGCCAGCAGCCCCACCCTCCTAGCCAAAAACATTCAGTACTTC
cdr3_aa: CASSPTLLAKNIQYF